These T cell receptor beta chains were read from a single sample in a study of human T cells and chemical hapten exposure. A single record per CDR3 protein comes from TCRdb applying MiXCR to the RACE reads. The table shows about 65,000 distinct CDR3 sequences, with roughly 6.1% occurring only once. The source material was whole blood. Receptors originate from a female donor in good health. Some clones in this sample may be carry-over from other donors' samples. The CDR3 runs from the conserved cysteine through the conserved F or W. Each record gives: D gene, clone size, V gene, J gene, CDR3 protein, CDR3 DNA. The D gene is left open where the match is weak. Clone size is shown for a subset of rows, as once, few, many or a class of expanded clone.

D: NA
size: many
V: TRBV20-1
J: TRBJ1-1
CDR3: CSATSDKGNTEAFF
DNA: TGCAGTGCGACAAGCGACAAGGGGAACACTGAAGCTTTCTTT

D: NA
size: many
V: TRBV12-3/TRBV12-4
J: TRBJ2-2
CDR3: CASSDGAGELFF
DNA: TGTGCCAGCAGTGACGGAGCCGGGGAGCTGTTTTTT

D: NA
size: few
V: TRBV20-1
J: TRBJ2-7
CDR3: CSARAGGPGYEQYF
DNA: TGCAGTGCTAGAGCCGGAGGGCCGGGGTACGAGCAGTACTTC

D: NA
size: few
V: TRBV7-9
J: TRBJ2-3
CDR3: CASSLAKGQFTDTQYF
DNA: TGTGCCAGCAGCTTAGCAAAGGGGCAGTTCACAGATACGCAGTATTTT

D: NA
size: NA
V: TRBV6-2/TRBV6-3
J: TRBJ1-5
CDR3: CASSGSNQPQHF
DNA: TGTGCCAGCAGTGGGTCTAATCAGCCCCAGCATTTT

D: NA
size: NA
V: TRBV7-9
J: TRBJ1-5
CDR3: CASSLMQSQPQHF
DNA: TGTGCCAGCAGCTTAATGCAGTCTCAGCCCCAGCATTTT

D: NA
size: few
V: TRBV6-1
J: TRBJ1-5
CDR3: CAGETAYSNQPQHF
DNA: TGTGCCGGAGAGACGGCCTATAGCAATCAGCCCCAGCATTTT

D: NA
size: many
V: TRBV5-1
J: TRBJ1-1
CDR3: CASSGGTAYTEAFF
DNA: TGCGCCAGCAGCGGGGGGACGGCTTACACTGAAGCTTTCTTT

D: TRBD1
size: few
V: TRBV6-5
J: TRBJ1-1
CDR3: CASSYLYTGGTEAFF
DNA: TGTGCCAGCAGTTACCTATATACAGGGGGCACTGAAGCTTTCTTT

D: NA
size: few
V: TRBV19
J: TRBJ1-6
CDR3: CASSRQDIDNSPLHF
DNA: TGTGCCAGTAGTCGACAGGATATAGATAATTCACCCCTCCACTTT

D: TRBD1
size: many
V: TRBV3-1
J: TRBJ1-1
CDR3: CASSQRTGATEAFF
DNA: TGTGCCAGCAGCCAAAGGACAGGGGCCACTGAAGCTTTCTTT

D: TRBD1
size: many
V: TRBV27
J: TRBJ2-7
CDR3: CASSPTGVPYEQYF
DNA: TGTGCCAGCAGCCCGACAGGGGTCCCCTACGAGCAGTACTTC

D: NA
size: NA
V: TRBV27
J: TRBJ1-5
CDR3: CASSPLPVGGPPPQHF
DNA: TGTGCCAGCAGTCCACTTCCGGTAGGGGGTCCTCCGCCCCAGCATTTT

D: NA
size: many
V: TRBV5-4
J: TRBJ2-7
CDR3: CASSPDNLYEQYF
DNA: TGTGCCAGCAGCCCGGACAACCTCTACGAGCAGTACTTC

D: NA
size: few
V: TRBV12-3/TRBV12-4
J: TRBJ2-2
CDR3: CASTRGAGVNTGELFF
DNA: TGTGCCAGCACCCGGGGAGCAGGGGTGAACACCGGGGAGCTGTTTTTT

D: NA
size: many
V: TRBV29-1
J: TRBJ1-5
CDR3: CSVVTGENQPQHF
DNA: TGCAGCGTTGTAACAGGCGAAAATCAGCCCCAGCATTTT

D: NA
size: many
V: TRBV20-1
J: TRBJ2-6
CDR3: CRVPIPSGANVLTF
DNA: TGCAGGGTCCCGATCCCCTCTGGGGCCAACGTCCTGACTTTC

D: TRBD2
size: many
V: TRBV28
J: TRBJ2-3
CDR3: CASSFGGGTSVTDTQYF
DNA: TGTGCCAGCAGTTTTGGTGGGGGGACTAGCGTCACAGATACGCAGTATTTT

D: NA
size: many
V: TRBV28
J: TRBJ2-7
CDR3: CASIGQGLIEQYF
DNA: TGTGCCAGCATTGGTCAGGGTCTGATCGAGCAGTACTTC

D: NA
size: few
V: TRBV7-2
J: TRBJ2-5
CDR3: CASSLSSETQYF
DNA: TGTGCCAGCAGCTTATCATCCGAGACCCAGTACTTC

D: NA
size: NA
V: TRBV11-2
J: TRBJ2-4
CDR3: CASSLMIAKNIQYF
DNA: TGTGCCAGCAGCTTAATGATAGCCAAAAACATTCAGTACTTC

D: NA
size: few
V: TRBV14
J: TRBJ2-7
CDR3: CASSHSTALRWYF
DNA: TGTGCCAGCAGCCATAGTACAGCTCTACGATGGTACTTC

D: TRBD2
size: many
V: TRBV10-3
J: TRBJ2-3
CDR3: CAISSPSGRTDTQYF
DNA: TGTGCCATCAGTTCCCCTAGCGGGAGGACAGATACGCAGTATTTT

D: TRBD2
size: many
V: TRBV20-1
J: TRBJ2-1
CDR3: CSATSGGSYNEQFF
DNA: TGCAGTGCTACTAGCGGGGGGTCCTACAATGAGCAGTTCTTC

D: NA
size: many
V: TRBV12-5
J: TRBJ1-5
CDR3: CASGLDTYGPQHF
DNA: TGTGCTAGTGGTTTGGATACCTACGGCCCCCAGCATTTT

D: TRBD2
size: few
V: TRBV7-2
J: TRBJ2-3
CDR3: CASSLAPSGSGTDTQYF
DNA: TGTGCCAGCAGCTTAGCGCCTAGCGGGAGTGGCACAGATACGCAGTATTTT

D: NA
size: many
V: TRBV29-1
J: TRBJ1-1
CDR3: CSVVRGSANTEAFF
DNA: TGCAGCGTTGTACGGGGGTCCGCGAACACTGAAGCTTTCTTT

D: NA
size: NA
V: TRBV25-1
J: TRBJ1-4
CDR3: CASSDHQGGGEKLFF
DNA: TGTGCCAGCAGTGATCATCAGGGAGGGGGTGAAAAACTGTTTTTT